This T cell receptor beta chain emerged from a study of cytomegalovirus exposure and HLA in healthy donors. Study in general: Unique TCR beta sequences numbering some 120 million came from about 179 million T cells in an earlier analysis.

Study-wide results and limits: In an earlier analysis, productive rearrangement rates for most beta V segments clustered near 87% or 30%.

PCR involved 60 Vbeta and 13 Jbeta primers. The protocol was immunoSEQ multiplex PCR, while the TCRdb copy is restricted to in-frame clones and leaves out a portion. Seen here are 140,000 to 150,000 clones, approximately 79% observed once, and the top ten hold less than 8%. This CDR3 region has 13 residues. Trimming took 2 bases from V and 8 from J, leaving 11 bases between them. Germline CDR1 SGHDT, CDR2 YYEEEE. Only one count was recorded for this clone. Its antigen remains unidentified. Sample: PBMCs. This rearrangement joins TRBV5-6 to TRBJ2-1, with a weak D call TRBD1 (6 bases). The receptor comes from a woman between 40 and 50 years old in good health and CMV-seropositive. CDR3 nucleotide sequence: TGTGCCAGCAGCTTTACAGGGTACGATGAGCAGTTCTTC. It encodes CASSFTGYDEQFF.